This T cell receptor (beta chain) emerged from a study of cytomegalovirus exposure and HLA in healthy donors. Study context: Later analysis reported that the roughly 120 validation repertoires shared the platform of the approximately 690 first-cohort repertoires.

With 2 bases removed from V and 3 bases from J, the gap between germline ends came to 7 bases. CDR3 size: 13 residues. The germline V gene encodes CDR1 LGHNA and CDR2 YSLEER. This clone has only a few counts. The data were produced by immunoSEQ multiplex PCR, yet TCRdb's version contains in-frame clones alone and is incomplete. Here the sample spans approximately 280,000 clones, 86% being singletons. The sample taken for sequencing was PBMCs. V is TRBV4-3 and J is TRBJ1-1; D perhaps matches TRBD1 (6 bases). The sequence was obtained from a young woman in good health and CMV-seronegative. In DNA, the CDR3 is TGCGCCAGCAGCCAAAAGGGGGACACTGAAGCTTTCTTT. This encodes CASSQKGDTEAFF.